This T cell receptor beta chain was sequenced during a study of T cells in localized non-small cell lung cancer. The protocol was immunoSEQ multiplex PCR, while the TCRdb copy is restricted to in-frame clones and leaves out a portion. Of 25,000 to 35,000 clones detected, more than 75% appear once; the ten largest clones hold roughly 13%. Trimming removed 1 base from V and 4 bases from J, with 11 bases in between. Germline V gene lookup returns CDR1 SGHRS and CDR2 YFSETQ. The CDR3 spans 14 residues. The sequence was collected from an older female donor with stage III squamous cell lung carcinoma. Sequenced material: peripheral blood, taken before any cancer treatment. The V gene is TRBV5-1, the J gene TRBJ2-5; D gene ambiguous. The CDR3 DNA reads as TGCGCCAGCAGCTTGTCCCAGGAGTTAGAGACCCAGTACTTC. This translates into CASSLSQELETQYF.